The source of this T cell receptor beta chain is a study of blood T cells in healthy people across ages. A second roughly 6 to 12 cycle PCR used barcoded and J-beta primers. TCRdb ran MiXCR on the 5' RACE reads and lists one entry per CDR3 protein. The sample yields fewer than 800,000 distinct CDR3 sequences, 45% to 50% seen once. As regards this clonotype: With a much larger clone just one base away, this may be a read error.

Germline V gene data show CDR1 as DFQATT and CDR2 as SNEGSKA (reference sequence). This CDR3 is 19 amino acids long. V lost 5 bases, J lost 1 base, and 23 bases stayed unmatched. This clonotype was sampled from a woman aged 60 to 75 in good health. The chain employs TRBV20-1 and TRBJ2-7, with TRBD2 matching over 7 bases. Sequencing was done on a sample of blood. CDR3 sequence (DNA): TGCAGTGCTGGAGTTAAGGCGCTCTCGGCGGGAGTCTATTCCTACGAGCAGTACTTC. Protein sequence: CSAGVKALSAGVYSYEQYF.